This TCR beta chain was found in a study of cytomegalovirus exposure and HLA in healthy donors. Study information: From donors who were HLA-typed, an early data release held 75 million to 85 million unique TCRs.

It was with 60 Vbeta and 13 Jbeta primers that the PCR ran. Generated by immunoSEQ multiplex PCR, the TCRdb table keeps only in-frame clones and is missing some. Among fewer than 200,000 clones, 65% to 85% were seen once, and the ten largest hold roughly 2.3%. General study points: Specificity for CMV antigens was confirmed in vitro for a few of the CMV-associated chains. A later analysis, which compared TCR beta chains of equal frequency, found the HLA-associated ones more clonally expanded.

Germline CDR1 reads SEHNR; CDR2 reads FQNEAQ (reference sequence). The V segment lost 4 bases and the J segment 4 bases; nucleotides outside the gene matches: 7. The length of the CDR3 is 16 residues. About this clone itself: What it recognizes is unknown.

The origin of this receptor is a man in his 60s in good health and CMV-seronegative. Sequenced material: PBMCs. The chain is built from TRBV7-9 and TRBJ1-6; 7 bases match TRBD1. Here the CDR3 reads CASSSQGLYYNSPLHF. CDR3 sequence (DNA): TGTGCCAGCAGCTCACAGGGGTTGTATTATAATTCACCCCTCCACTTT.